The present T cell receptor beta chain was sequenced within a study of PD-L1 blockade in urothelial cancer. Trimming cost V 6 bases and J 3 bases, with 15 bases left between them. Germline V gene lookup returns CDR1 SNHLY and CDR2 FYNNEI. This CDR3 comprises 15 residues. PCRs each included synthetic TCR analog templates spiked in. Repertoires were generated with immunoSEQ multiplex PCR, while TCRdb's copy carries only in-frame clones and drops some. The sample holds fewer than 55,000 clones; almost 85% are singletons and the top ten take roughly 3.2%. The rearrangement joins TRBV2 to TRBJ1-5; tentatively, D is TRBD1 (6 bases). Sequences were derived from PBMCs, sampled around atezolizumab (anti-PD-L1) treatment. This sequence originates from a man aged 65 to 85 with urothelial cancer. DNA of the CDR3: TGTGCCAGCAGCCCCACAGGGACCTCCAATCAGCCCCAGCATTTT. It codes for CASSPTGTSNQPQHF. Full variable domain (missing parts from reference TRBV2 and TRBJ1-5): EPEVTQTPSHQVTQMGQEVILRCVPISNHLYFYWYRQILGQKVEFLVSFYNNEISEKSEIFDDQFSVERPDGSNFTLKIRSTKLEDSAMYFCASSPTGTSNQPQHFGDGTRLSIL.